Presented here are 14 T cell receptor beta chains from one specimen sequenced in a study of identical twins. TCRdb called the 5' RACE reads again in MiXCR, with one record for every CDR3 protein. The sample has 500,000 or so distinct CDR3 sequences, 13% to 15% seen once; the top ten hold approximately 0.9%. These same data were also listed under a study on yellow fever vaccine responses in identical twins.

The sample comprised CD4+ T cells sorted from blood. The receptors were sampled from a woman aged 18-29 years in good health.

A few counts support this clonotype. The chain uses TRBV5-1 and TRBJ1-1; D may be TRBD1 (6 bases). The CDR3 contains 12 residues. Germline loops: CDR1 SGHRS, CDR2 YFSETQ. V was pared by 4 bases and J by 14 bases, with 18 bases between. CDR3 amino acids: CASSPKQGPPFF. CDR3 in DNA: TGCGCCAGCAGCCCGAAACAGGGTCCCCCCTTCTTT.

In its sample, this clonotype was seen many times. This CDR3 is CSGDGNGDEQYF. As DNA, the CDR3 is TGCAGTGGTGACGGGAACGGAGACGAGCAGTACTTC. The chain couples TRBV20-1 to TRBJ2-7; D possibly corresponds to TRBD2 (5 bases). Germline loops: CDR1 DFQATT, CDR2 SNEGSKA (reference sequence). This CDR3 comprises 12 residues. Trimming cost V 7 bases and J 5 bases, with 15 bases left between them.

The chain recombines TRBV20-1 with TRBJ2-5; 9 bases are a match to TRBD1. Unmatched junction bases numbered 5, after V lost 1 base and J lost 5 bases. Germline V CDR1 and CDR2: DFQATT, SNEGSKA (reference sequence). CDR3 length: 14 residues. In DNA form, the CDR3 reads TGCAGTGCTAGAGCGGGACAGGGCCAGGAGACCCAGTACTTC. Its protein product is CSARAGQGQETQYF.

The chain carries TRBV11-2 and TRBJ1-5, with D perhaps matching TRBD1 (6 bases). There are 19 residues in the CDR3. From germline, CDR1 is SGHAT and CDR2 FQNNGV. V gave up 0 bases and J gave up 0 bases, with 18 bases separating them. DNA for the CDR3: TGTGCCAGCAGCTTAGATCGAACCATCGGGACACCTAGCAATCAGCCCCAGCATTTT. This encodes CASSLDRTIGTPSNQPQHF.

This clonotype was seen more than once but under ten times. V is TRBV7-2 and J is TRBJ2-3, with D perhaps given as TRBD1 or TRBD2 (5 bases each). Looked up from germline, CDR1 is SGHTA and CDR2 is FQGNSA. V gave up 9 bases and J gave up 1 base, with 11 bases separating them. The CDR3 spans 13 residues. In DNA, the CDR3 is TGTGCCAGTCGGGACCGACGCACAGATACGCAGTATTTT. It translates to CASRDRRTDTQYF.

This clonotype was counted between two and nine times. The chain carries TRBV6-1 and TRBJ2-3, with D perhaps matching TRBD1 or TRBD2 (6 bases each). The CDR3 runs to 15 residues. V lost 5 bases and J 3 bases, leaving 15 bases between the germline ends. In germline, CDR1 is MNHNS, CDR2 SASEGT. The CDR3 loop is CASSRGTPQTDTQYF. The CDR3 nucleotides read TGTGCCAGCAGTCGCGGGACACCTCAAACAGATACGCAGTATTTT.

J is TRBJ2-1 and V is TRBV3-1; 12 bases align to TRBD2. The J segment lost 12 bases and the V segment lost 2 bases, leaving 5 bases of the junction unmatched. The V gene's germline CDR1 is LGHDT and CDR2 YNNKEL (reference sequence). This CDR3 has 14 residues. CDR3 protein: CASSQSSGGVWQFF. The CDR3 DNA reads TGTGCCAGCAGCCAATCTAGCGGGGGGGTTTGGCAGTTCTTC.

This chain links TRBV7-9 with TRBJ2-2, with TRBD1 matching over 8 bases. CDR1 and CDR2 (germline): SEHNR, FQNEAQ (reference sequence). The CDR3 is made up of 16 amino acids. The ends lost 5 bases at V and 5 bases at J; junction bases unmatched: 10. The CDR3 sequence: CASSRTGTGATGELFF. DNA for the CDR3: TGTGCCAGCAGCCGGACAGGGACGGGTGCAACCGGGGAGCTGTTTTTT.

This clonotype was detected a few times. The V and J genes are TRBV9 and TRBJ2-1; D is unclear. Germline V lookup: CDR1 SGDLS, CDR2 YYNGEE. The CDR3 sequence is 14 residues long. Trimming took 4 bases from V and 7 from J, leaving 15 bases between them. The CDR3 sequence is CASSRQTAKNEQFF. CDR3 DNA sequence: TGTGCCAGCAGCCGCCAGACCGCGAAGAATGAGCAGTTCTTC.

This clonotype was observed at least ten times. The chain has TRBV10-2 and TRBJ2-3, with unresolved D. In germline, CDR1 is WSHSY, CDR2 SAAADI. V shed 3 bases and J shed 1 base, with 11 bases lying between them. The CDR3 runs to 15 residues. CDR3 protein: CASSDKGRGTDTQYF. DNA for the CDR3: TGCGCCAGCAGTGATAAGGGTAGGGGCACAGATACGCAGTATTTT.

This clonotype appeared a few times. V usage is TRBV7-2 and J usage is TRBJ2-7; D is perhaps TRBD2 (7 bases). Germline CDR1 is SGHTA and CDR2 is FQGNSA. The CDR3 runs to 14 residues. Trimming removed 4 bases from V and 3 bases from J, with 13 bases in between. The CDR3 DNA reads as TGTGCCAGCAGCTATCGGGGGGCGATCTACGAGCAGTACTTC. It yields the protein CASSYRGAIYEQYF.

This clonotype has more than one count but fewer than ten. The chain uses TRBV2 and TRBJ2-2; a possible D gene is TRBD1 (5 bases). V gave up 4 bases and J gave up 4 bases, with 19 bases separating them. Germline values: CDR1 SNHLY, CDR2 FYNNEI. The CDR3 has 17 residues. CDR3 region: CASSAALGLRGTGELFF. CDR3 bases: TGTGCCAGCAGTGCAGCCCTTGGCTTAAGGGGCACCGGGGAGCTGTTTTTT.

This clonotype was found a few times. The CDR3 DNA follows: TGCAGTGCTCAAGGACGGGGGGCGGGAGGTAATTCACCCCTCCACTTT. It specifies CSAQGRGAGGNSPLHF. The chain has TRBV20-1 and TRBJ1-6, with D tentatively TRBD1 (6 bases). The CDR3 sequence is 16 residues long. CDR1 and CDR2 (germline): DFQATT, SNEGSKA (reference sequence). V was trimmed by 5 bases and J by 6 bases, leaving 20 bases between them.

V is TRBV7-9 and J is TRBJ2-1, with 11 bases lining up with TRBD2. This CDR3 comprises 16 residues. Germline V lookup: CDR1 SEHNR, CDR2 FQNEAQ (reference sequence). Trimming at V came to 10 bases and at J to 4 bases, leaving 12 bases not matched to a gene. CDR3 bases: TGTGCCAACGGGGGAGCTAGCGGGAGGCGGTACAATGAGCAGTTCTTC. Translation: CANGGASGRRYNEQFF. Full variable domain (remainder filled in from reference TRBV7-9 and TRBJ2-1): DTGVSQNPRHKITKRGQNVTFRCDPISEHNRLYWYRQTLGQGPEFLTYFQNEAQLEKSRLLSDRFSAERPKGSFSTLEIQRTEQGDSAMYLCANGGASGRRYNEQFFGPGTRLTVL.